This TCR beta chain was sequenced for a study of blood T cell repertoires in COVID-19 (dated by TCRdb to 2020 to 2021). Broadly, across the study: Collaborator samples came from the United States, Italy and Spain and covered acute and convalescent phases of COVID-19. The material from the prospective study consisted of cDNA or gDNA derived from T cells, B-cell-depleted T cells, or PBMCs. Subjects who had been exposed to COVID-19, were actively infected with it, or had recovered from it provided the deeply sampled blood TCRbeta repertoires that made up the dataset. The repertoires were released in a freely available public database intended as a resource for research on the immune response to SARS-CoV-2. Samples were obtained from the ongoing ImmuneRACE study (first 160 participants) and from some 1,300 subjects provided by 6 global collaborators. Nearly every sample came with metadata listing a de-identified subject ID, COVID-19 status, age in years and sex. Where available, HLA class I and class II types were taken from metadata supplied by the sample provider and were not determined by assay-based typing.

Each collaborating institution followed its own protocols to collect whole blood in K2EDTA tubes. For TCRbeta analysis, collaborator samples were shipped as frozen whole blood, as isolated PBMCs, or as DNA extracted from either sample type. TCRbeta CDR3 regions were amplified from genomic DNA by means of the immunoSEQ Assay, a bias-controlled multiplex PCR. Turning to the authors' computational methods: Within the assay, amplification of reference gene primers was used to estimate how many nucleated cells each sample contained. To quantify the absolute abundance of each unique TCRbeta CDR3 rearrangement, sequence reads were collapsed and filtered. Productive Simpson clonality was computed per sample as the square root of Simpson's diversity index over productive rearrangements. Here the immuneACCESS table is served through TCRdb, limited to in-frame sequences with V and J called. Missing clones are a known gap in these copies; in checked studies unresolved V genes cover under half, and the rest lacks a known reason. The V and J calls and clone size come from that table; D and trimming were worked out from the DNA. This sample comprises approximately 91,000 clones, 70% to 85% of them detected only once. Together, the top ten hold about 6.4% of the sample.

To note about this clone: There is no known antigen for this receptor. No base qualities exist here, and no much larger clone lies one base off it.

Findings and caveats that apply to the study as a whole: The quantity of clinical and demographic metadata differed by source and by participant and was supplied without curation.

The origin of this receptor is a man between 65 and 79 years old with acute or convalescent COVID-19. The sample comprised peripheral blood.

The bases are TGTGCCAGTAGCACACAGGGGAATCAGCCCCAGCATTTT. It encodes CASSTQGNQPQHF. Recombination linked TRBV19 to TRBJ1-5; 7 bases in between match TRBD1. The CDR3 runs 13 residues from the cysteine to the phenylalanine. The entry retains the CDR3 DNA only, 39 bases that are in frame from base 1. The germline V gene encodes CDR1 LNHDA and CDR2 SQIVND (reference sequence). The junction shows trimming of 6 bases on V and 4 bases on J, and the gene matches do not reach 3 bases of it.